This T cell receptor (beta chain) was observed in a study of T cell changes during pregnancy in multiple sclerosis. The assay was immunoSEQ multiplex PCR, and TCRdb's table has in-frame clones only and misses some. The sample holds about 39,000 clones, around four fifths seen once. J was trimmed by 1 base and V by 0 bases; bases with no gene match: 3. Per the germline V gene, CDR1 is SGHDT and CDR2 is YYEEEE. This CDR3 spans 16 amino acids. This clone came up a few times. The sample in question was CD4+ T cells from peripheral blood mononuclear cells, obtained before pregnancy. The TCR originated in a female donor with multiple sclerosis, enrolled in a pregnancy study. This rearrangement joins TRBV5-6 to TRBJ2-3; 9 bases align to TRBD1. For the CDR3, the DNA is TGTGCCAGCAGCTTGGATCGGACAGGGGGCACAGATACGCAGTATTTT. It codes for CASSLDRTGGTDTQYF.